A selection of T cell receptor beta chains follows, all from one sample in a study of identical twins. TCRdb reprocessed the 5' RACE reads with MiXCR, giving one entry per CDR3 protein. The sample lists approximately 150,000 distinct CDR3 sequences, around 3.5% occurring once. Sequenced material: memory T cells sorted from blood. Receptors were obtained from a young man in good health. CDR3s include the opening cysteine and the closing phenylalanine or tryptophan. The D gene is left open where the match is weak. Clone size is shown for a subset of rows, as once, few, many or a class of expanded clone.

>TRBJ2-1|TRBD2|many|TRBV20-1
CSAGGTSGTNEQFF
TGCAGTGCTGGCGGGACTAGCGGGACCAATGAGCAGTTCTTC
>TRBJ2-5|TRBD2|many|TRBV20-1
CSVPPGTSGEETQYF
TGCAGTGTTCCCCCCGGGACTAGCGGCGAAGAGACCCAGTACTTC
>TRBJ2-3|TRBD2|many|TRBV20-1
CSARKYGLAGDTQYF
TGCAGTGCTAGAAAATACGGACTAGCGGGAGATACGCAGTATTTT
>TRBJ2-5|.|many|TRBV12-5
CASALKLGETQYF
TGTGCTAGTGCCCTCAAGCTAGGGGAGACCCAGTACTTC
>TRBJ2-1|TRBD1|many|TRBV5-1
CASSLVSRQGPFF
TGCGCCAGCAGCTTGGTCAGCCGACAGGGTCCGTTCTTC
>TRBJ2-1|.|many|TRBV20-1
CSAFPEERGIYNEQFF
TGCAGTGCTTTTCCCGAGGAGCGAGGGATATACAATGAGCAGTTCTTC
>TRBJ2-1|.|many|TRBV7-3
CASSLRDSITSYNEQFF
TGTGCCAGCAGCTTAAGGGACTCCATTACCTCCTACAATGAGCAGTTCTTC
>TRBJ1-4|.|many|TRBV6-1
CASSAIAGGFEKLFF
TGTGCCAGCAGTGCCATCGCCGGGGGATTTGAAAAACTGTTTTTT
>TRBJ2-7|.|many|TRBV5-1
CASSLAARSRRGYEQYF
TGCGCCAGCAGCTTGGCCGCGAGGTCGCGGAGAGGGTACGAGCAGTACTTC
>TRBJ1-5|.|many|TRBV6-2/TRBV6-3
CASSLRYQPQHF
TGTGCCAGCAGCCTGAGGTATCAGCCCCAGCATTTT
>TRBJ2-1|TRBD2|few|TRBV30
CASSGLAGFGEQFF
TGTGCCTCCTCAGGACTAGCGGGATTCGGTGAGCAGTTCTTC
>TRBJ2-1|.|.|TRBV6-1
CASSTTNTGNEQFF
TGTGCCAGCAGTACAACGAACACGGGCAATGAGCAGTTCTTC
>TRBJ1-1|.|few|TRBV19
CASSAQTVSTEAFF
TGTGCCAGTAGTGCCCAGACAGTGAGCACTGAAGCTTTCTTT
>TRBJ1-1|.|many|TRBV5-5
CASSLVGASEAFF
TGTGCCAGCAGCTTGGTGGGTGCGTCTGAAGCTTTCTTT
>TRBJ2-2|TRBD2|many|TRBV12-3/TRBV12-4
CASSFLAGASGELFF
TGTGCCAGCAGTTTTCTAGCGGGAGCGTCCGGGGAGCTGTTTTTT
>TRBJ2-3|.|many|TRBV7-2
CASSFRGADTQYF
TGTGCCAGCAGCTTTAGAGGAGCAGATACGCAGTATTTT
>TRBJ1-1|.|many|TRBV12-3/TRBV12-4
CASSSGSLGTEAFF
TGTGCCAGCAGTTCCGGGTCCCTGGGCACTGAAGCTTTCTTT
>TRBJ2-1|TRBD2|many|TRBV7-2
CASRRPSGYNEQFF
TGTGCCAGCAGGAGACCTAGCGGGTACAATGAGCAGTTCTTC
>TRBJ1-4|.|many|TRBV7-9
CASSPVGYATNEKLFF
TGTGCCAGCAGCCCCGTGGGATATGCAACTAATGAAAAACTGTTTTTT
>TRBJ2-3|TRBD2|many|TRBV5-1
CASSSWPSGPSTDTQYF
TGCGCCAGCAGCTCTTGGCCTAGCGGGCCTAGCACAGATACGCAGTATTTT
>TRBJ2-1|.|many|TRBV6-2/TRBV6-3
CASSYMAEQEQFF
TGTGCCAGCAGTTACATGGCTGAGCAGGAGCAGTTCTTC
>TRBJ1-6|.|many|TRBV28
CAIKQGENSPLHF
TGTGCCATCAAACAGGGTGAGAATTCACCCCTCCACTTT
>TRBJ2-3|.|many|TRBV3-1
CASSQGPGGTGTQYF
TGTGCCAGCAGCCAAGGCCCGGGGGGCACGGGGACGCAGTATTTT
>TRBJ2-5|.|.|TRBV3-1
CASSQAPGGSETQYF
TGTGCCAGCAGCCAAGCGCCGGGCGGGTCGGAGACCCAGTACTTC
>TRBJ2-5|.|many|TRBV5-1
CASSAGTVGTQYF
TGCGCCAGCAGCGCCGGGACTGTGGGGACCCAGTACTTC
>TRBJ2-1|.|many|TRBV6-1
CASSEKNEQFF
TGTGCCAGCAGTGAAAAGAATGAGCAGTTCTTC
>TRBJ1-1|TRBD1|many|TRBV12-3/TRBV12-4
CASSWTGGLNTEAFF
TGTGCCAGCAGTTGGACAGGGGGCCTGAACACTGAAGCTTTCTTT
>TRBJ2-1|.|many|TRBV7-9
CASSSYQREQFF
TGTGCCAGCAGCTCCTATCAGCGGGAGCAGTTCTTC
>TRBJ2-5|.|many|TRBV7-2
CASSWSGTAQETQYF
TGTGCCAGCAGCTGGTCCGGGACGGCGCAAGAGACCCAGTACTTC
>TRBJ2-5|TRBD2|.|TRBV9
CASSVSVGGPETQYF
TGTGCCAGCAGCGTATCTGTGGGAGGGCCGGAGACCCAGTACTTC
>TRBJ2-5|.|.|TRBV9
CASSPSTGYQETQYF
TGTGCCAGCAGCCCTTCGACCGGGTACCAAGAGACCCAGTACTTC
>TRBJ2-2|TRBD2|many|TRBV20-1
CSVWDSGRSSGELFF
TGCAGTGTTTGGGATAGCGGGAGGTCGAGCGGGGAGCTGTTTTTT
>TRBJ1-2|.|many|TRBV7-2
CASSLGQRDGYTF
TGTGCCAGCAGCTTAGGACAGAGGGATGGCTACACCTTC
>TRBJ2-3|.|many|TRBV4-2
CASSQDSGDDTQYF
TGTGCCAGCAGCCAAGATTCGGGTGATGATACGCAGTATTTT
>TRBJ1-5|.|many|TRBV12-3/TRBV12-4
CASSSGRGRPQHF
TGTGCCAGCAGTTCTGGACGGGGACGGCCCCAGCATTTT
>TRBJ2-3|.|many|TRBV29-1
CSVDSGDTDTQYF
TGCAGCGTTGATTCCGGAGACACAGATACGCAGTATTTT
>TRBJ2-3|.|many|TRBV24-1
CATSELGDLGTDTQYF
TGTGCCACCAGTGAGTTAGGGGATTTAGGCACAGATACGCAGTATTTT
>TRBJ2-7|TRBD2|.|TRBV7-2
CASSFGAGYEQYF
TGTGCCAGCAGCTTCGGAGCGGGGTACGAGCAGTACTTC
>TRBJ1-1|.|many|TRBV25-1
CASGTNTEAFF
TGTGCCAGTGGGACGAACACTGAAGCTTTCTTT
>TRBJ2-1|TRBD1|few|TRBV25-1
CASSESPDRVDEQFF
TGTGCCAGCAGTGAATCCCCAGACAGGGTGGATGAGCAGTTCTTC
>TRBJ2-2|.|many|TRBV7-8
CASSRERFGELFF
TGTGCCAGCAGCAGAGAGAGGTTCGGGGAGCTGTTTTTT
>TRBJ2-3|.|many|TRBV29-1
CSVKAWDGRRADTQYF
TGCAGCGTTAAAGCGTGGGACGGACGTCGGGCAGATACGCAGTATTTT
>TRBJ1-3|TRBD1|.|TRBV2
CASSEGRGISGNTIYF
TGTGCCAGCAGTGAAGGCAGGGGGATCTCTGGAAACACCATATATTTT
>TRBJ1-2|.|.|TRBV6-1
CASRWQGKDYGYTF
TGTGCCAGCAGATGGCAGGGGAAGGACTATGGCTACACCTTC
>TRBJ1-1|.|many|TRBV11-2
CASSLSRMNTEAFF
TGTGCCAGCAGCTTAAGTCGGATGAACACTGAAGCTTTCTTT
>TRBJ1-5|.|many|TRBV20-1
CSARDPGLDQPQHF
TGCAGTGCTAGAGACCCAGGGCTAGATCAGCCCCAGCATTTT
>TRBJ1-4|.|few|TRBV5-1
CASSDQGGPNEKLFF
TGCGCCAGCAGCGATCAAGGGGGGCCTAATGAAAAACTGTTTTTT
>TRBJ2-3|TRBD2|.|TRBV7-8
CASSLRTSGSTDTQYF
TGTGCCAGCAGCTTGAGGACTAGCGGGAGCACAGATACGCAGTATTTT
>TRBJ2-7|TRBD2|many|TRBV29-1
CSVGGRELGHEQYF
TGCAGCGTTGGTGGGCGGGAGTTGGGACACGAGCAGTACTTC
>TRBJ1-1|.|many|TRBV7-9
CASSLEGDTEAFF
TGTGCCAGCAGCTTAGAGGGGGATACTGAAGCTTTCTTT
>TRBJ2-1|.|.|TRBV24-1
CATSDPINEQFF
TGTGCCACCAGTGACCCCATCAATGAGCAGTTCTTC
>TRBJ2-5|.|many|TRBV6-2/TRBV6-3
CASSYETESSEGSETQYF
TGTGCCAGCAGTTACGAGACCGAGTCTAGCGAGGGATCGGAGACCCAGTACTTC
>TRBJ1-3|.|many|TRBV5-4
CASSSQTRDTIYF
TGTGCCAGCAGCTCTCAAACTCGGGACACCATATATTTT
>TRBJ2-2|.|many|TRBV10-2
CASSASTGELFF
TGCGCCAGCAGCGCGTCTACCGGGGAGCTGTTTTTT
>TRBJ2-5|.|many|TRBV12-3/TRBV12-4
CASSSRGTSQGPETQYF
TGTGCCAGCAGTTCCAGGGGCACCTCCCAGGGCCCAGAGACCCAGTACTTC
>TRBJ2-3|TRBD2|many|TRBV6-1
CASSPAGAVDTQYF
TGTGCCAGCAGTCCGGCGGGAGCGGTAGATACGCAGTATTTT
>TRBJ1-6|.|many|TRBV12-3/TRBV12-4
CASSDQGHPIRTLHF
TGTGCCAGCAGTGACCAGGGACACCCGATCCGGACCCTCCACTTT
>TRBJ2-2|.|many|TRBV7-3
CASSLDGAGELFF
TGTGCCAGCAGCTTAGACGGCGCCGGGGAGCTGTTTTTT